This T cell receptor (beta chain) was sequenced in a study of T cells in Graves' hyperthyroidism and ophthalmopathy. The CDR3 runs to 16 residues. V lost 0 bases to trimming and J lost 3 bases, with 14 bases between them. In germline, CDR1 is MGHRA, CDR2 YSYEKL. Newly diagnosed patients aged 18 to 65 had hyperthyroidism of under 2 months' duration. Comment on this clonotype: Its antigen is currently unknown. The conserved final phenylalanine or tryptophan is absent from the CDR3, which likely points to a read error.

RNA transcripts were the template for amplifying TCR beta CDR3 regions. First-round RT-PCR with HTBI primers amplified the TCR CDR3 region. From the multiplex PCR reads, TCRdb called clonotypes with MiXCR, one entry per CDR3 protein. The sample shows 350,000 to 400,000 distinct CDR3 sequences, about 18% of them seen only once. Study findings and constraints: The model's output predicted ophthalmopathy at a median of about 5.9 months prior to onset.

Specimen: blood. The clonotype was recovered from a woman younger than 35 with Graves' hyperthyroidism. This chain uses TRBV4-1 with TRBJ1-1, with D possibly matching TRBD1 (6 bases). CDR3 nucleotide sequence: TGCGCCAGCAGCCAAGATAATACAGGGAGGTACACTGAAGCTTTCTAT. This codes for CASSQDNTGRYTEAFY.